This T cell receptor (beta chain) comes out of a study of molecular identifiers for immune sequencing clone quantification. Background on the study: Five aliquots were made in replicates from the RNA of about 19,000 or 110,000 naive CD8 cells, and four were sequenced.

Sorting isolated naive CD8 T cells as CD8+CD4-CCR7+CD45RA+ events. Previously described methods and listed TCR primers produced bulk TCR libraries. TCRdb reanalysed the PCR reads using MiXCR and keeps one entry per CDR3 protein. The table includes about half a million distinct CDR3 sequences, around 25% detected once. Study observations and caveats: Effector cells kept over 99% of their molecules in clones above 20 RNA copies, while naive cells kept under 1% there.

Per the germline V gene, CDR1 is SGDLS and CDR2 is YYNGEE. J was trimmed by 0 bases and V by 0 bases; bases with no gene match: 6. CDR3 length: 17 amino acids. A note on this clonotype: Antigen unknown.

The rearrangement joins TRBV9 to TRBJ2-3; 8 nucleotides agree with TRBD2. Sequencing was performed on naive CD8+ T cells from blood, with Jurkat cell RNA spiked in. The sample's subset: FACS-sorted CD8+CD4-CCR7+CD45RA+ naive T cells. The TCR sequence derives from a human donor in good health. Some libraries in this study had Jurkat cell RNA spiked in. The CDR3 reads CASSVGSTSGSTDTQYF. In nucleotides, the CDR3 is TGTGCCAGCAGCGTAGGTAGCACTAGCGGAAGCACAGATACGCAGTATTTT.